The 29 T cell receptor beta chains presented below share a single source sample, sequenced in a study of T-cell reconstitution after alpha-beta-depleted transplantation in children. Construction of the TCRbeta library involved unique molecular identifiers. TCRdb reanalysed the PCR reads using MiXCR and keeps one entry per CDR3 protein. This table holds 600,000 or so distinct CDR3 sequences, 23% found once. Here the sequenced sample was PBMCs, mostly from graft donor cells, taken 360 days after TCRalphabeta/CD19-depleted stem cell transplant. The source of these receptors is a boy under two years old who had a stem cell transplant for acute myeloid leukemia, so the T cells may come from the graft donor.

The chain couples TRBV12-3 or TRBV12-4 to TRBJ1-2; D uncertain. Between the trimmed V and J ends, which lost 6 bases and 4 bases, there was a span of 12 bases. The CDR3 length is 13 residues. The CDR3 spells CASSSTAFYGYTF. The CDR3, as DNA: TGTGCCAGCAGCTCTACGGCCTTCTATGGCTACACCTTC.

The chain couples TRBV12-3 or TRBV12-4 to TRBJ1-2; D is ambiguous. Trimming removed 6 bases from V and 4 bases from J, with 9 bases in between. This CDR3 comprises 12 residues. The CDR3 region has the DNA TGTGCCAGCAGCCTTCGGACCTATGGCTACACCTTC. Translation gives CASSLRTYGYTF.

This clonotype was found many times. The chain has TRBV20-1 and TRBJ1-1; D perhaps matches TRBD1 (6 bases). Germline V CDR1 and CDR2: DFQATT, SNEGSKA (reference sequence). Between the trimmed V and J ends, which lost 1 base and 6 bases, there was a span of 18 bases. The CDR3 sequence is 15 residues long. The CDR3 DNA reads as TGCAGTGCTAGAGCCTGGGGGCAGGGATATGCTGAAGCTTTCTTT. Protein: CSARAWGQGYAEAFF.

V gene TRBV9 combines with J gene TRBJ2-5, with D possibly TRBD2 on 6 matching bases. Germline CDR1 is SGDLS and CDR2 is YYNGEE. V lost 0 bases and J lost 4, with 10 bases in between. The CDR3 runs to 14 residues. The CDR3 nucleotides read TGTGCCAGCAGCGTAGAACTGGGAGGAGAGACCCAGTACTTC. This translates into CASSVELGGETQYF. The variable domain in full, with the rest retrieved from reference TRBV9 and TRBJ2-5, is DSGVTQTPKHLITATGQRVTLRCSPRSGDLSVYWYQQSLDQGLQFLIQYYNGEERAKGNILERFSAQQFPDLHSELNLSSLELGDSALYFCASSVELGGETQYFGPGTRLLVL.

The chain is built from TRBV5-1 and TRBJ2-3; tentatively, D is TRBD2 (7 bases). With 6 bases removed from V and 2 bases from J, the gap between germline ends came to 19 bases. Germline CDR1 and CDR2: SGHRS and YFSETQ. The CDR3 is made up of 16 amino acids. The CDR3 nucleotides are TGCGCCAGCATGATTTATCGGGGGGCCCACACAGATACGCAGTATTTT. It translates to CASMIYRGAHTDTQYF.

This clonotype appeared a few times. This chain uses TRBV29-1 with TRBJ1-2, with TRBD1 identical over 9 bases. After removal of 4 bases from V and 3 bases from J, the junction contained 0 bases not matched to a gene. CDR1 and CDR2 (germline): SQVTM, ANQGSEA. The CDR3 has 12 amino acids. CDR3 in DNA: TGCAGCGTTGGGACAGGGGACTATGGCTACACCTTC. This translates into CSVGTGDYGYTF. The variable domain in full, completed from reference TRBV29-1 and TRBJ1-2, reads SAVISQKPSRDICQRGTSLTIQCQVDSQVTMMFWYRQQPGQSLTLIATANQGSEATYESGFVIDKFPISRPNLTFSTLTVSNMSPEDSSIYLCSVGTGDYGYTFGSGTRLTVV.

This clonotype occurred a few times. The chain has TRBV7-2 and TRBJ2-5; no firm D call. The CDR3 is 13 amino acids. V was clipped by 3 bases and J by 5 bases, with 10 bases between them. Germline V gives CDR1 SGHTA, CDR2 FQGNSA. CDR3 DNA: TGTGCCAGCAGCTTTTACGACCCCGAGACCCAGTACTTC. The encoded protein is CASSFYDPETQYF.

This clonotype occurred many times. The CDR3 loop is CSARERGDSYNEQFF. The CDR3 DNA is TGCAGTGCCCGAGAGCGGGGGGACTCCTACAATGAGCAGTTCTTC. The chain couples TRBV20-1 to TRBJ2-1; 9 nucleotides match TRBD2. The CDR3 runs to 15 residues. V shed 6 bases, J shed 0 bases, and the junction held 6 bases outside the gene matches. Germline V lookup: CDR1 DFQATT, CDR2 SNEGSKA (reference sequence).

This clonotype has a count of ten or more. The rearrangement links TRBV20-1 to TRBJ2-4, with a possible D match to TRBD2 (7 bases). CDR3 length: 16 amino acids. Trimming pared 0 bases from V and 2 bases from J, leaving 14 bases between. The germline CDR1 and CDR2 sequences are DFQATT and SNEGSKA (reference sequence). CDR3 sequence: CSARDLGGPTKNIQYF. The DNA for the CDR3 is TGCAGTGCTAGAGATCTCGGGGGGCCAACCAAAAACATTCAGTACTTC.

The genes are TRBV12-3 or TRBV12-4 and TRBJ1-1; 7 nucleotides match TRBD1. This CDR3 has 12 residues. The V segment lost 7 bases and the J segment 8 bases; nucleotides outside the gene matches: 7. The CDR3, as DNA: TGTGCCAGCAAACTAGGGGGCCAGGAAGCTTTCTTT. The encoded protein is CASKLGGQEAFF.

There are a few counts of this clonotype. The V gene is TRBV13, the J gene TRBJ2-1; 10 bases map to TRBD2. The V gene's germline CDR1 is PRHDT and CDR2 FYEKMQ (reference sequence). V gave up 3 bases and J gave up 10 bases; unmatched junction bases: 9. The CDR3 has 15 amino acids. In nucleotides, the CDR3 is TGTGCCAGCAGCTTGGCGCCTAGCGGGGGTGGCGAGCAGTTCTTC. Translating it yields CASSLAPSGGGEQFF.

This clonotype was detected a few times. CDR3 in DNA: TGTGCCAGCAGCTTAGCGGGGGGCAGGAGGGCCCAGTACTTC. Its translation is CASSLAGGRRAQYF. The chain uses TRBV7-6 and TRBJ2-5; D tentatively reads TRBD1 or TRBD2 (6 bases each). This CDR3 has 14 amino acids. The germline V gene encodes CDR1 SGHVS and CDR2 FNYEAQ. Trimming pared 0 bases from V and 9 bases from J, leaving 14 bases between.

This clonotype appeared many times. The chain couples TRBV28 to TRBJ2-1, with D perhaps matching TRBD2 (7 bases). There are 17 residues in the CDR3. The germline V gene has CDR1 MDHEN and CDR2 SYDVKM. Trimming left V 4 bases short and J 5 bases short, with 21 bases between. CDR3 bases: TGTGCCAGCAGTTATATCCGACGCGGGGGCCGGAACAATGAGCAGTTCTTC. Translation gives CASSYIRRGGRNNEQFF.

Concerning this clonotype itself: Possible read error: a much larger clone is one base away. V usage is TRBV20-1 and J usage is TRBJ1-5; D unclear. Germline V gene lookup returns CDR1 DFQATT and CDR2 SNEGSKA (reference sequence). This CDR3 has 15 residues. As DNA, the CDR3 is TGCAGTGCTAGGAGAGTAGGCAGTAGCAATCAGACCCAGCATTTT. Translated, it gives CSARRVGSSNQTQHF.

This clonotype has a handful of counts. The genes are TRBV11-2 and TRBJ2-1; 8 bases are a match to TRBD2. Trimming took 3 bases from V and 4 from J; bases not matched to a gene: 11. The length of the CDR3 is 17 residues. Germline CDR1 is SGHAT and CDR2 is FQNNGV. CDR3 DNA sequence: TGTGCCAGCAGCTTGCCACGGGGGGGACTGGAGTACAATGAGCAGTTCTTC. Translation: CASSLPRGGLEYNEQFF.

There are a few counts of this clonotype. The rearrangement joins TRBV27 to TRBJ2-1; 9 positions agree with TRBD1. Germline V CDR1 and CDR2: MNHEY, SMNVEV (reference sequence). Trimming cost V 3 bases and J 6 bases; bases outside gene matches: 9. This CDR3 has 16 amino acids. CDR3 amino acids: CASSLGTGGGRNEQFF. The CDR3 DNA sequence: TGTGCCAGCAGTTTGGGAACAGGGGGCGGACGCAATGAGCAGTTCTTC.

This chain joins TRBV21-1 and TRBJ2-1. TRBV21-1 has pseudogene status. The CDR3 extends over 14 amino acids. The CDR3 DNA follows: TGTGCCAGCATGGAGATCAGAAGCTACAATGAGCAGTTCTTC. This gives the protein CASMEIRSYNEQFF.

The chain recombines TRBV12-3 or TRBV12-4 with TRBJ2-5; TRBD1 is a possible D gene (6 bases). This CDR3 is built from 12 residues. V lost 10 bases, J lost 2 bases, and 11 bases lay in between. In DNA, the CDR3 is TGTGCCACCCAGGGGCGGCAAGAGACCCAGTACTTC. Its protein product is CATQGRQETQYF.

Comment on this clonotype: A much larger clonotype is one base distant, so this may be a read error. The rearrangement uses TRBV9 and TRBJ2-7; tentatively, D is TRBD1 (5 bases). The V gene lost 4 bases and the J gene lost 1 base, with 15 bases spanning the gap. Germline V gene lookup returns CDR1 SGDLS and CDR2 YYNGEE. This CDR3 contains 15 residues. Written as DNA, the CDR3 is TGTGCCAGCAGCCCAAAGGGGCCAGTATCCTACGAGCAGTACTTC. Protein: CASSPKGPVSYEQYF.

This clonotype was observed a handful of times. The chain uses TRBV28 and TRBJ2-1, with D perhaps TRBD1 or TRBD2 (5 bases each). V dropped 1 base and J dropped 5 bases, with 15 bases sitting between them. Germline V gene sequence: CDR1 MDHEN, CDR2 SYDVKM. This CDR3 has 16 amino acids. The CDR3 protein is CASSLSQGRLNNEQFF. The CDR3 DNA is TGTGCCAGCAGTTTATCCCAGGGACGATTGAACAATGAGCAGTTCTTC.

The table lists this clonotype with a few counts. A much larger clone lies one base from this, so it may be a read error. The chain is built from TRBV4-3 and TRBJ2-3; 11 bases map to TRBD2. CDR3 length equals 15 residues. After removal of 8 bases from V and 1 base from J, the junction contained 5 bases not matched to a gene. Germline lookup yields CDR1 LGHNA and CDR2 YSLEER. The chain's CDR3 is CASSSGGTGTDTQYF. The CDR3 DNA reads as TGCGCCAGCTCTAGCGGGGGGACTGGCACAGATACGCAGTATTTT.

Many counts were recorded for this clonotype. This chain joins TRBV11-2 and TRBJ2-3; 9 bases are shared with TRBD2. The V segment lost 4 bases and the J segment 5 bases; nucleotides outside the gene matches: 10. Germline CDR1 and CDR2: SGHAT and FQNNGV. There are 16 residues in the CDR3. Written as DNA, the CDR3 is TGTGCCAGCAGCTATACCGGGGGACTAGCTTTAGATACGCAGTATTTT. This codes for CASSYTGGLALDTQYF.

The chain joins TRBV11-3 to TRBJ2-2; TRBD1 aligns across 10 bases. The CDR3 consists of 17 residues. Germline CDR1 and CDR2: SGHNT and YENEEA. Trimming cost V 6 bases and J 0 bases; bases outside gene matches: 7. Written as DNA, the CDR3 is TGTGCCAGCAGACCGACAGGGGGCTTTGCGAACACCGGGGAGCTGTTTTTT. Translated, it gives CASRPTGGFANTGELFF.

This clonotype was counted many times. CDR3 amino acids: CASSESVGGGHRAFSNTGELFF. The CDR3 region has the DNA TGTGCCAGCAGTGAGTCAGTGGGGGGAGGACACCGGGCTTTCTCAAACACCGGGGAGCTGTTTTTT. J is TRBJ2-2 and V is TRBV25-1; D is perhaps TRBD2 (6 bases). Per germline, CDR1 MGHDK and CDR2 SYGVNS. This CDR3 has 22 amino acids. Trimming removed 3 bases from V and 2 bases from J, with 31 bases in between.

The sample holds many counts of this clonotype. The chain recombines TRBV9 with TRBJ2-2, with D possibly TRBD2 on 6 matching bases. Germline CDR1 reads SGDLS; CDR2 reads YYNGEE. The CDR3 runs 18 residues. V gave up 0 bases and J gave up 0 bases, with 15 bases separating them. The CDR3: CASSVVGWRGPNTGELFF. CDR3 coding DNA: TGTGCCAGCAGCGTAGTAGGATGGCGGGGACCGAACACCGGGGAGCTGTTTTTT.

V is TRBV3-1 and J is TRBJ2-1; 9 bases match TRBD2. Germline CDR1 LGHDT, CDR2 YNNKEL (reference sequence). V dropped 4 bases and J dropped 2; count of bases not matched to a gene: 3. The CDR3 length is 15 residues. The CDR3 DNA is TGTGCCAGCAGCCCGCGGGGGGGCGCCTACAATGAGCAGTTCTTC. Its translation: CASSPRGGAYNEQFF.

This chain joins TRBV10-2 and TRBJ2-2, with D maybe TRBD1 (5 bases). The CDR3 covers 13 residues. V was cut by 7 bases and J by 1 base, with 7 bases left in between. CDR1 and CDR2 (germline): WSHSY, SAAADI. Written as DNA, the CDR3 is TGCGCCAGCAACGGACAGAACACCGGGGAGCTGTTTTTT. Translating it yields CASNGQNTGELFF.

V and J are TRBV28 and TRBJ2-2; no reliable D call. The germline V gene has CDR1 MDHEN and CDR2 SYDVKM. The ends were cut back, 3 bases at V and 7 bases at J, with 12 bases in the middle. The CDR3 has 14 amino acids. The CDR3 DNA reads as TGTGCCAGCAGTTTCTTAACGGCGGACGGGGAGCTGTTTTTT. Amino acid sequence: CASSFLTADGELFF.

The chain links TRBV6-5 to TRBJ1-2; 7 nucleotides align to TRBD1. With V trimmed by 2 bases and J by 3 bases, 6 bases remained unmatched. CDR1 MNHEY and CDR2 SVGAGI come from the germline V gene. This CDR3 region has 15 residues. CDR3 DNA: TGTGCCAGCAGTTACGTACAGGGGTTCGACTATGGCTACACCTTC. It yields the protein CASSYVQGFDYGYTF.